Listed here is a single T cell receptor (beta chain). No antigen is known for it. A multiplex PCR was run with 60 Vbeta primers and 13 Jbeta primers. Profiled with immunoSEQ multiplex PCR; TCRdb holds only in-frame clones, not every one. The data hold under 200,000 clones, with around 83% observed a single time. This sample is drawn from a study of cytomegalovirus exposure and HLA in healthy donors. Study-level results: CMV serostatus was the only immune exposure information that was available. Fewer N-insertions (relative to the approximately 700-donor mean) were reportedly seen in an Asian-associated ancestry cluster in a later analysis. Researchers reported in a later analysis that a missense DCLRE1C variant was tied to TCR beta V- and J-gene trimming.

This CDR3 has 15 residues. In germline, CDR1 is SGHTA, CDR2 FQGTGA. Trimming took 4 bases from V and 6 from J; bases not matched to a gene: 7. The chain employs TRBV7-3 and TRBJ2-2; TRBD2 aligns across 8 bases. The sequence derives from a young woman in good health and CMV-seronegative. What was sequenced was PBMCs. In DNA, the CDR3 is TGTGCCAGCAGCTCAAGCGGGAGAGGTTCCGGGGAGCTGTTTTTT. The encoded protein is CASSSSGRGSGELFF.